This T cell receptor beta chain came from a study of blood T cell repertoires in COVID-19. On the study more broadly: Collection of acute and convalescent COVID-19 samples took place in the United States, Italy and Spain. T cells, B-cell-depleted T cells, or PBMCs supplied cDNA or gDNA.

Authors' data handling: Estimation of nucleated cell counts relied on the amplification of reference gene primers. Clones were read by immunoSEQ multiplex PCR, and TCRdb kept only the in-frame ones, dropping some. V and J calls and clone size come straight from that table; D and trimming were deduced from the DNA. The data contain over 300,000 clones, about 82% of them seen just once; the ten biggest clones take up around 1.6%. Looked up from germline, CDR1 is LGHDT and CDR2 is YNNKEL (reference sequence). The V gene end was trimmed by 4 bases and the J gene end by 7 bases; junction bases not matched to a gene: 10. CDR3 length equals 15 residues.

The receptor's source is a woman in her forties or fifties with acute or convalescent COVID-19. Specimen: peripheral blood. The chain joins TRBV3-1 (or the pseudogene TRBV3-2) to TRBJ1-2; TRBD1 matches at 9 bases. The CDR3 protein is CASSPPTGGLSGYTF. CDR3 DNA: TGTGCCAGCAGCCCACCGACAGGGGGGTTAAGTGGCTACACCTTC.